This T cell receptor (beta chain) was sequenced in a study of T cell responses to AZD1222 COVID-19 vaccine. Whole-study findings and limits: Of the AZD1222 recipients, only 5 to 7 were seropositive at baseline. There were repertoire samples only from the period after the peak T cell response.

The method was immunoSEQ multiplex PCR; TCRdb's version includes in-frame clones alone and lacks a portion of them. The data show 80,000 or so clones, roughly nine tenths seen once. Concerning this clone itself: No antigen is known for it.

The germline gives CDR1 SEHNR, CDR2 FQNEAQ (reference sequence). Germline trimming cut 3 bases from V and 6 bases from J; bases unmatched to any gene: 4. The CDR3 loop spans 13 amino acids. The material sequenced was peripheral blood, taken 28 days after the second AZD1222 dose. V and J are TRBV7-9 and TRBJ2-7; 8 bases fit TRBD2. The sequence came from an adult who received the AZD1222 COVID-19 vaccine. This chain's CDR3 is CASSFLAGGEQYF. The DNA of the CDR3 is TGTGCCAGCAGCTTCCTAGCGGGTGGCGAGCAGTACTTC.